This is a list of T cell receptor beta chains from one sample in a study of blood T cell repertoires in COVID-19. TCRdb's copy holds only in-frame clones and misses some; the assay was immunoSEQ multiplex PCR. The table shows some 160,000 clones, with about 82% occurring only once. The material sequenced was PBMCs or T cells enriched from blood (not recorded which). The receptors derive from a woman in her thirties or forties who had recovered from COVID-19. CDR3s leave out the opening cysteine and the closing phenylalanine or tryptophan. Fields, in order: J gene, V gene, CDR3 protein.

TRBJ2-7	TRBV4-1	ASSQARSSYEQY
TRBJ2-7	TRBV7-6	ASSPTAQRESSYEQY
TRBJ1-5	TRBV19	ASSILTGFSNQPQH
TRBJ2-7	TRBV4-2	ASSQDFQGDNTEQY
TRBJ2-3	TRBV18	ASSPPTGTSGGTDTQY
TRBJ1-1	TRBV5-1	ASSLAVDRSSTEAF
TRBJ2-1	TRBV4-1	ASNLGPGGDNEQF
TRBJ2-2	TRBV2	ASSDEVTGELF
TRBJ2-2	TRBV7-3	ASSFPNRDRVYIVELF
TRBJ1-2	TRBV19	ASSISGTGVSYGYT
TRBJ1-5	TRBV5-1	ASSPKNRSSNQPQH
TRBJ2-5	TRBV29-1	SVVGGVRETQY